Listed here are 2 T cell receptor beta chains from one sample, sequenced in a study of low-dose radiotherapy and immunotherapy resistance in tumors. TRAV- and TRBV-specific primers, spanning alpha and beta chains, primed first-strand cDNA. PCR amplification of the TCRs was performed with Phusion for 20 to 25 PCR cycles, and it relied on a constant-region primer together with a V-primer adapter. MiXCR was run by TCRdb on the reads, yielding one entry per CDR3 protein. Here the sample spans tens of thousands of distinct CDR3 sequences, roughly a sixth being singletons. The time point is: before trial treatment. The sequences come from PBMCs, collected before treatment. The origin of the receptors is a male donor with prostate cancer.

In its sample, this clonotype was seen many times. The chain couples TRBV3-1 to TRBJ2-5; TRBD1 aligns across 7 bases. Germline lookup yields CDR1 LGHDT and CDR2 YNNKEL (reference sequence). V lost 0 bases and J lost 0; bases outside the gene matches: 4. CDR3 length equals 16 residues. Written as DNA, the CDR3 is TGTGCCAGCAGCCAAGACCTACAGGGGAACCAAGAGACCCAGTACTTC. As protein: CASSQDLQGNQETQYF.

This clonotype was seen ten or more times. The chain has TRBV18 and TRBJ2-7; D uncertain. Germline assignment: CDR1 KGHSH and CDR2 LQKENI. CDR3 length equals 13 residues. Deletions cut 0 bases from V and 3 bases from J, with 6 bases between. CDR3 residues: CASSPPVVYEQYF. The CDR3 DNA follows: TGTGCCAGCTCACCACCAGTGGTCTACGAGCAGTACTTC.